This entry describes one T cell receptor beta chain. Its antigen is currently unknown. Individual cDNA molecules each received unique molecular identifiers attached to them. TCRdb independently ran MiXCR on the 5' RACE reads; one entry per CDR3 protein. The table includes around 70,000 distinct CDR3 sequences, approximately 9.1% detected once. The data were obtained in a study of early T cells in non-severe SARS-CoV-2 infection. At the level of the study: Whole-blood bulk RNA, unsorted, was sequenced, and chains were unpaired. Study findings and constraints: Reliance on VDJdb matching favored anti-spike CD8 responses; private and CD4 specificities were missed.

The CDR3 length is 14 residues. Germline V gene sequence: CDR1 SGHVS, CDR2 FNYEAQ. Trimming cost V 2 bases and J 1 base; bases outside gene matches: 1. The chain recombines TRBV7-6 with TRBJ1-1; 7 bases map to TRBD1. This sequence was found in an adult who was a healthcare worker with PCR-confirmed SARS-CoV-2 infection or an uninfected control (not recorded which). The sequencing input was whole blood. CDR3 nucleotide sequence: TGTGCCAGCAGCTTAACAGGGGCGAACACTGAAGCTTTCTTT. It encodes CASSLTGANTEAFF.